The rows below give T cell receptor beta chains drawn from one sample of a study of T cell responses to AZD1222 COVID-19 vaccine. Libraries were prepared by immunoSEQ multiplex PCR; TCRdb keeps only in-frame clonotypes and omits some of them. The sample lists roughly 80,000 clones, 75% to 95% occurring once. Source: peripheral blood, taken on day 0 of MenACWY control vaccination. Every receptor here comes from an adult in good health. CDR3s include the opening cysteine and the closing phenylalanine or tryptophan. Each record gives: D gene, J gene, clone size, V gene, CDR3 protein, CDR3 DNA. A D gene is named only where the DNA matches it firmly. A clone size is listed for some rows: how often the clone was seen (once, few, many), or a class if it is expanded.

TRBD2 | TRBJ2-5 | . | TRBV6-5 | CASTPGGLAGETQYF | TGTGCCAGCACCCCAGGCGGACTAGCGGGAGAGACCCAGTACTTC
TRBD1 | TRBJ2-3 | . | TRBV24-1 | CATSDPGGNTDTQYF | TGTGCCACCAGTGATCCAGGGGGCAACACAGATACGCAGTATTTT
. | TRBJ1-5 | . | TRBV7-2 | CASSLTGPSNQPQHF | TGTGCCAGCAGCCTTACAGGGCCTAGCAATCAGCCCCAGCATTTT
. | TRBJ2-7 | . | TRBV5-4 | CASSLRHKYYEQYF | TGTGCCAGCAGCTTACGGCATAAATACTACGAGCAGTACTTC
. | TRBJ2-7 | . | TRBV2 | CASSEAPEGAPPYEQYF | TGTGCCAGCAGTGAAGCGCCGGAGGGAGCCCCCCCCTACGAGCAGTACTTC
TRBD1 | TRBJ1-5 | . | TRBV10-3 | CAITDRDLGSNQPQHF | TGTGCCATCACGGACAGGGATCTCGGGAGCAATCAGCCCCAGCATTTT
. | TRBJ1-1 | few | TRBV7-9 | CASSPPENTEAFF | TGTGCCAGCAGCCCCCCAGAGAACACTGAAGCTTTCTTT
. | TRBJ1-1 | . | TRBV5-4 | CASSDLGDTEAFF | TGTGCCAGCAGCGACTTGGGGGACACTGAAGCTTTCTTT
. | TRBJ2-1 | few | TRBV7-9 | CASSSVTPINEQFF | TGTGCCAGCAGCTCAGTGACTCCCATCAATGAGCAGTTCTTC
TRBD2 | TRBJ2-1 | . | TRBV19 | CASNAASGYNEQFF | TGTGCCAGTAACGCGGCTAGCGGATACAATGAGCAGTTCTTC
TRBD1 | TRBJ1-2 | once | TRBV11-2 | CASWTGDGYTF | TGTGCCAGTTGGACAGGGGATGGCTACACCTTC
. | TRBJ1-3 | . | TRBV3-1/TRBV3-2 | CASSQAPQGAGNTIYF | TGTGCCAGCAGCCAAGCCCCTCAGGGCGCTGGAAACACCATATATTTT
TRBD1 | TRBJ1-2 | once | TRBV7-9 | CASSLGQGLDGYTF | TGTGCCAGCAGCTTAGGACAGGGGTTAGATGGCTACACCTTC
TRBD1 | TRBJ2-7 | . | TRBV9 | CASSVGQNSYEQYF | TGTGCCAGCAGCGTGGGACAGAACTCCTACGAGCAGTACTTC
. | TRBJ2-3 | . | TRBV15 | CATSDSGGTAVGDTQYF | TGTGCCACCAGCGACTCAGGGGGGACAGCGGTGGGGGATACGCAGTATTTT
. | TRBJ1-3 | . | TRBV6-5 | CASKTGQSAIYF | TGTGCCAGCAAGACTGGACAGAGCGCCATATATTTT